This T cell receptor beta chain was obtained from a study of blood T cell repertoires in COVID-19. On the study more broadly: Acute and convalescent COVID-19 samples came from the United States, Italy and Spain. In each case, the material was cDNA or gDNA derived from T cells, B-cell-depleted T cells, or PBMCs.

CDR1 is SNHLY, CDR2 FYNNEI, per germline. The germline V and J ends were trimmed by 3 bases and 8 bases, with 14 bases remaining between them. CDR3 size: 14 residues. Here immunoSEQ multiplex PCR was the method, and the copy in TCRdb shows in-frame clones only, minus some. The data show 150,000 or so clones, about 90% seen once. The chain links TRBV2 to TRBJ2-1; D may be TRBD2 (6 bases). Sequencing used peripheral blood. The clonotype was recovered from a man older than 75 with acute or convalescent COVID-19. In nucleotides, the CDR3 is TGTGCCAGCAGTGATGGGCGGGACGAACATGAGCAGTTCTTC. Protein sequence: CASSDGRDEHEQFF.